This TCR beta chain was observed in a study of blood T cell repertoires in COVID-19. Assay: immunoSEQ multiplex PCR; the TCRdb copy retains only in-frame clones and omits some. The sample holds about 210,000 clones, about 81% seen once. There are 15 residues in the CDR3. In germline, CDR1 is SGHDT, CDR2 YYEEEE. Unmatched junction bases numbered 3, after V lost 0 bases and J lost 4 bases. Sequencing was performed on peripheral blood. The chain links TRBV5-6 to TRBJ1-4; 7 nucleotides line up with TRBD1. The receptor's source is a woman in her sixties or seventies with COVID-19, enrolled during active disease. The chain's CDR3 is CASSLEHRGNEKLFF. The CDR3 nucleotides are TGTGCCAGCAGCTTGGAGCACAGGGGTAATGAAAAACTGTTTTTT.